The clone carrying this T cell receptor (beta chain) came up a few times. Its antigen remains unidentified. The CDR3 contains 13 residues. Trimming removed 6 bases at V and 0 bases at J, with 9 bases between. Germline assignment: CDR1 MNHEY and CDR2 SMNVEV (reference sequence). The whole isolated RNA underwent reverse transcription, so sequencing captured expressed TCRB transcripts. About 3.57 million reads, on average, came from each naive, central memory and regulatory T cell sample. The data were produced by immunoSEQ multiplex PCR, yet TCRdb's version contains in-frame clones alone and is incomplete. The table has some 240,000 clones, around 15% seen once. The sample comes from a study of beta chain features in type 1 diabetes. The study's findings and limits: Within each of all four CD4+ subsets, Type 1 diabetes patients had TCRB CDR3s that were moderately but significantly shorter.

The chain uses TRBV27 and TRBJ2-7, with D unresolved. Specimen: naive CD4+ T cells from blood. This TCR was sampled from a man under 40 with type 1 diabetes. The CDR3 protein is CASSTMSSYEQYF. Here the CDR3 DNA reads TGTGCCAGCAGCACCATGAGCTCCTACGAGCAGTACTTC.